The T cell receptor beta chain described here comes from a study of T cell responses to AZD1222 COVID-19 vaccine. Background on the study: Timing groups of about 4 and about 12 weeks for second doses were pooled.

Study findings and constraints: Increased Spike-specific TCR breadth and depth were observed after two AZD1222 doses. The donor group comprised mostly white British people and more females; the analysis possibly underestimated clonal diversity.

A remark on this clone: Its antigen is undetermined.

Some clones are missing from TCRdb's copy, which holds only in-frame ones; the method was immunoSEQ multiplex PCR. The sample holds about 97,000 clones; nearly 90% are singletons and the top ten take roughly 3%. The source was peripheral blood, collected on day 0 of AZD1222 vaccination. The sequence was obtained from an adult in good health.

In DNA, the CDR3 is TGCGCCAGCAGTGAGGAAGGCCAGGGGGGCTACACCTTC. Translation gives CASSEEGQGGYTF. The rearrangement uses TRBV10-2 and TRBJ1-2; TRBD1 is a possible D gene (6 bases). Germline V CDR1 and CDR2: WSHSY, SAAADI. Between the trimmed V and J ends, which lost 2 bases and 8 bases, there was a span of 12 bases. CDR3 length equals 13 residues.